This T cell receptor (beta chain) was captured by sequencing in a study of cytomegalovirus exposure and HLA in healthy donors. PCR primers comprised 60 Vbeta and 13 Jbeta primers. The table came from immunoSEQ multiplex PCR; TCRdb's copy has only in-frame clones and leaves some out. The sample holds fewer than 75,000 clones, 75% seen once. V was pared by 2 bases and J by 3 bases, with 23 bases between. The CDR3 is 19 amino acids. The germline V gene has CDR1 MNHNS and CDR2 SASEGT. This clone was counted only a few times. The antigen is unknown. General study points: Association with HLA alleles at 0.05 false discovery rate was found for 16,951 TCR beta sequences in a later analysis. By a later analysis, the bulk of CMV-associated TCR beta chains appeared HLA-restricted.

The TCR was taken from a man aged 65-85 years in good health and CMV-seronegative. Sequencing input: PBMCs. The genes are TRBV6-1 and TRBJ2-4; D possibly corresponds to TRBD1 (5 bases). CDR3 residues: CASSERQSGPLWDKNIQYF. In DNA, the CDR3 is TGTGCCAGCAGTGAACGACAGTCTGGCCCCCTTTGGGACAAAAACATTCAGTACTTC.